Below, 13 T cell receptor beta chains from the same sample are listed, as sequenced in a study of cytomegalovirus exposure and HLA in healthy donors. The PCR was carried out with 60 Vbeta primers and 13 Jbeta primers. Sequencing was performed with immunoSEQ multiplex PCR; in TCRdb, only in-frame clones are kept and a portion is missing. The table lists 150,000 to 200,000 clones, 65% to 85% of them singletons. The sequenced sample was PBMCs. The receptors come from a girl between 5 and 17 years old in good health and CMV-seropositive.

The chain recombines TRBV30 with TRBJ1-5; D not certain. CDR1 and CDR2 from the germline V gene are GTSNPN and SVGIG (reference sequence). Trimming pared 3 bases from V and 2 bases from J, leaving 11 bases between. CDR3 length equals 14 residues. The CDR3 DNA is TGTGCCTGGAGCTCTGGACTCCGCAATCAGCCCCAGCATTTT. Protein sequence: CAWSSGLRNQPQHF. Using reference TRBV30 and TRBJ1-5 for the parts outside the CDR3, the full variable domain is SQTIHQWPATLVQPVGSPLSLECTVEGTSNPNLYWYRQAAGRGLQLLFYSVGIGQISSEVPQNLSASRPQDRQFILSSKKLLLSDSGFYLCAWSSGLRNQPQHFGDGTRLSIL.

This sequence joins TRBV25-1 and TRBJ2-7, with unresolved D. The CDR3 sequence is 16 residues long. V shed 2 bases and J shed 3 bases, with 17 bases lying between them. The germline gives CDR1 MGHDK, CDR2 SYGVNS. The CDR3 DNA reads as TGTGCCAGCAGTGAACCAATTCACCTAGGTCACTACGAGCAGTACTTC. It encodes CASSEPIHLGHYEQYF.

The gene calls are TRBV27 and TRBJ1-1; D not resolved. Germline V CDR1 and CDR2: MNHEY, SMNVEV (reference sequence). Trimming took off 5 bases at V and 1 base at J, with 8 bases between the two ends. CDR3 length: 13 amino acids. The CDR3 nucleotides are TGTGCCAGCAGTAACGGGTGGAACACTGAAGCTTTCTTT. It yields the protein CASSNGWNTEAFF.

The rearrangement links TRBV29-1 to TRBJ1-4; 8 positions match TRBD1. Germline V gives CDR1 SQVTM, CDR2 ANQGSEA. Germline trimming cut 0 bases from V and 5 bases from J; bases unmatched to any gene: 5. The CDR3 has 15 amino acids. The DNA for the CDR3 is TGCAGCGTTGAAGATGGGAGGACAGGGAATGAAAAACTGTTTTTT. Amino acid sequence: CSVEDGRTGNEKLFF. The variable domain in full, with the rest retrieved from reference TRBV29-1 and TRBJ1-4, is SAVISQKPSRDICQRGTSLTIQCQVDSQVTMMFWYRQQPGQSLTLIATANQGSEATYESGFVIDKFPISRPNLTFSTLTVSNMSPEDSSIYLCSVEDGRTGNEKLFFGSGTQLSVL.

The V call is TRBV7-9, the J call TRBJ2-7; TRBD1 agrees at 10 bases. Germline assignment: CDR1 SEHNR and CDR2 FQNEAQ (reference sequence). The V and J ends lost 0 bases and 6 bases, in that order; junction bases with no gene match: 5. CDR3 size: 15 residues. This chain's CDR3 is CASSLAGQGIAEQYF. CDR3 coding DNA: TGTGCCAGCAGCTTAGCGGGACAGGGGATTGCCGAGCAGTACTTC.

This clone appeared a few times. The chain joins TRBV29-1 to TRBJ2-1; 8 nucleotides match TRBD2. This CDR3 spans 17 amino acids. Germline CDR1 reads SQVTM; CDR2 reads ANQGSEA. V was clipped by 3 bases and J by 6 bases; unmatched bases: 16. CDR3 DNA sequence: TGCAGCGTTGAGTGTAAGTTGGGACTAGTGATATCCAATGAGCAGTTCTTC. It encodes CSVECKLGLVISNEQFF.

This clone was found once. The chain couples TRBV4-3 to TRBJ2-7; 12 positions match TRBD2. The CDR3 is 15 residues long. J gave up 6 bases and V 0 bases, and 3 bases lay outside the gene matches. Germline CDR1 and CDR2: LGHNA and YSLEER. CDR3 coding DNA: TGCGCCAGCAGCCAAGACCCGGGACTAGCGGGCGAGCAGTACTTC. It codes for CASSQDPGLAGEQYF.

This clone occurred once. The rearrangement links TRBV19 to TRBJ2-3; D may be TRBD1 (5 bases). The CDR3 consists of 14 residues. Trimming left V 7 bases short and J 7 bases short, with 18 bases between. The germline CDR1 and CDR2 sequences are LNHDA and SQIVND (reference sequence). CDR3 protein: CASTVGQNRNTQYF. In DNA form, the CDR3 reads TGTGCCAGTACCGTGGGGCAAAACCGAAATACGCAGTATTTT.

The V and J genes are TRBV2 and TRBJ2-1; 9 nucleotides match TRBD2. Germline trimming cut 6 bases from V and 0 bases from J; bases unmatched to any gene: 3. Germline loops: CDR1 SNHLY, CDR2 FYNNEI. CDR3 length: 15 residues. The CDR3 spells CASSLLAGSYNEQFF. In DNA, the CDR3 is TGTGCCAGCAGCTTACTAGCGGGCTCCTACAATGAGCAGTTCTTC.

This sequence joins TRBV13 and TRBJ2-3; 10 bases are shared with TRBD1. CDR3 length: 15 amino acids. The V and J ends lost 5 bases and 4 bases, in that order; junction bases with no gene match: 6. The V gene's germline CDR1 is PRHDT and CDR2 FYEKMQ (reference sequence). CDR3 DNA: TGTGCCAGCAGCCCCAGACAGGGGGCGGCAGATACGCAGTATTTT. Encoded protein: CASSPRQGAADTQYF.

This clone appeared a few times. V usage is TRBV28 and J usage is TRBJ1-1, with D possibly being TRBD1 (5 bases). In germline, CDR1 is MDHEN, CDR2 SYDVKM. Trimming cost V 6 bases and J 5 bases, with 16 bases left between them. CDR3 length equals 14 residues. The CDR3 DNA is TGTGCCAGCAGCCCACACCGGGGGGGGACTGAAGCTTTCTTT. Residues: CASSPHRGGTEAFF.

This clone occurred once. V and J are TRBV28 and TRBJ2-7, with 12 bases aligning to TRBD2. Germline V gene sequence: CDR1 MDHEN, CDR2 SYDVKM. The CDR3 has 16 residues. J gave up 4 bases and V 6 bases, and 10 bases lay outside the gene matches. The CDR3 sequence is CASSPISTSGSYEQYF. In DNA form, the CDR3 reads TGTGCCAGCAGCCCGATATCGACTAGCGGGAGTTACGAGCAGTACTTC.

The chain employs TRBV5-4 and TRBJ2-7; 7 bases line up with TRBD1. The CDR3 totals 15 residues. Germline CDR1 reads SGHNT; CDR2 reads YYREEE (reference sequence). Trimming removed 4 bases from V and 2 bases from J; junction bases left unmatched: 9. The CDR3 nucleotides read TGTGCCAGCAGCCCCCCGGGACAGACAACCTACGAGCAGTACTTC. Encoded protein: CASSPPGQTTYEQYF.